This T cell receptor beta chain comes out of a study of blood T cell repertoires in COVID-19. Overall study: The United States, Italy and Spain supplied acute and convalescent COVID-19 samples. T cells, B-cell-depleted T cells, or PBMCs provided the cDNA or gDNA that served as material.

Sequenced by immunoSEQ multiplex PCR; TCRdb stores in-frame clones only, minus some. The sample holds around 170,000 clones; roughly nine tenths are singletons and the top ten take around 7%. Cohorts were based on clinical histories the participants reported. This CDR3 has 14 residues. V lost 0 bases and J lost 8, with 13 bases in between. Germline CDR1 is GTSNPN and CDR2 is SVGIG (reference sequence). The clonotype comes from a woman aged 45-65 years who had recovered from COVID-19. The sample was PBMCs or T cells enriched from blood (not recorded which). This rearrangement joins TRBV30 to TRBJ1-4, with D unresolved. Written as DNA, the CDR3 is TGTGCCTGGAGTGTTGGGAGCGGACGGGAAAAACTGTTTTTT. Translated, it gives CAWSVGSGREKLFF.